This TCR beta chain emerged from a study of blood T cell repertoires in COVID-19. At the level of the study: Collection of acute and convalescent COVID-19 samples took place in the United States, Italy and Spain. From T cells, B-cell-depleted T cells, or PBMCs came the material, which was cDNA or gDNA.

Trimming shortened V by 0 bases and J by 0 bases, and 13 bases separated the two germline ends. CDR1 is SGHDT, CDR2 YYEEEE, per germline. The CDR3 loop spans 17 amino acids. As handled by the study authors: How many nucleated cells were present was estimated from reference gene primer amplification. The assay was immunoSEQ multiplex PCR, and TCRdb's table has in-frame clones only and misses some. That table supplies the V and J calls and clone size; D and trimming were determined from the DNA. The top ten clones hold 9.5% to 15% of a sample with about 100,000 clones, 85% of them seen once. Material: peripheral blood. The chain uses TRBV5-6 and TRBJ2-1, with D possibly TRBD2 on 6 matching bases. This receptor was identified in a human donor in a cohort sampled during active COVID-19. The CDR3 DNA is TGTGCCAGCAGCTTGGACCGGGACTGGAGCTCCTACAATGAGCAGTTCTTC. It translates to CASSLDRDWSSYNEQFF. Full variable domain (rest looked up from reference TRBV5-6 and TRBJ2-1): DAGVTQSPTHLIKTRGQQVTLRCSPKSGHDTVSWYQQALGQGPQFIFQYYEEEERQRGNFPDRFSGHQFPNYSSELNVNALLLGDSALYLCASSLDRDWSSYNEQFFGPGTRLTVL.